This T cell receptor beta chain was obtained from a study of memory CD4+ T cells and cytomegalovirus serostatus. Single viable CD3+CD4+CD8-CD45RO+ cells were sorted as the memory CD4+ T cells. Only in-frame clones appear in the TCRdb table, and some are missing; sequencing was by immunoSEQ multiplex PCR. The sample contains about 82,000 clones, 75% to 90% of which appear only once. This TCR came from an adult in good health and CMV-seronegative. Sequenced: memory CD4+ T cells from blood.

DNA for the CDR3: TGTGCCAGCAGCTTAGGGGCAGGGTATGGCTACACCTTC. As protein: CASSLGAGYGYTF. The genes are TRBV7-3 and TRBJ1-2; TRBD1 might be the D (5 bases). The CDR3 runs 13 residues. Germline V CDR1 and CDR2: SGHTA, FQGTGA. Trimming removed 2 bases at V and 5 bases at J, with 9 bases between.